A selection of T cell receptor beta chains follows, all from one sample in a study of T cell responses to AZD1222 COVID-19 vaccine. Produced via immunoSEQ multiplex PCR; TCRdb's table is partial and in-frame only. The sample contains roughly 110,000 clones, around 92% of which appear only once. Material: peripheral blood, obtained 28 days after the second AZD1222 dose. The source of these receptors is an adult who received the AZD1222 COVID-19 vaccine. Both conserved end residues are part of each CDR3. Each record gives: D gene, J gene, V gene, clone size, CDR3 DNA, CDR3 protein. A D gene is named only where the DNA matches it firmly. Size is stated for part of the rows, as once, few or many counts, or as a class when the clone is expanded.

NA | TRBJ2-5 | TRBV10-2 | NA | TGCGCCAGCGGCGGCTGGCGGAACATTCAAGAGACCCAGTACTTC | CASGGWRNIQETQYF
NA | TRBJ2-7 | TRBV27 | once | TGTGCCAGCAGTTTTTCGGGGGCCTCCTACGAGCAGTACTTC | CASSFSGASYEQYF
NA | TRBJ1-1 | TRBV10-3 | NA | TGTGCCATCAGTGACACCCTCCTGGGCACTGAAGCTTTCTTT | CAISDTLLGTEAFF
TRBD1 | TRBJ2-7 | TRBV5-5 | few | TGTGCCAGCAGCTCGACAGGGGACTACGAGCAGTACTTC | CASSSTGDYEQYF
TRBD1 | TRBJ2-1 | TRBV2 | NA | TGTGCCAGCAGCCAAATTGGACAGGGAAGGAATGAGCAGTTCTTC | CASSQIGQGRNEQFF
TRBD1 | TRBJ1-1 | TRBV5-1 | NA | TGCGCCAGCAGCGGGGACAGTGAAGCTTTCTTT | CASSGDSEAFF
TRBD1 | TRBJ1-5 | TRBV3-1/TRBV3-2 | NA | TGTGCCAGCAGCCAAGATCACAGGGGGAATCAGCCCCAGCATTTT | CASSQDHRGNQPQHF
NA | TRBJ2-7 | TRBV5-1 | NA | TGCGCCAGCAGCTCGCACGGGGCCAAATACGAGCAGTACTTC | CASSSHGAKYEQYF
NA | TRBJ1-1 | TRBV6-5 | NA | TGTGCCAGCACCCTACAGGAGGTGAACACTGAAGCTTTCTTT | CASTLQEVNTEAFF
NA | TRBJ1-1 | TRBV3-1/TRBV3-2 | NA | TGTGCCAGCAGCCCAGATTCGGGACTGGGGGCTTTCTTT | CASSPDSGLGAFF
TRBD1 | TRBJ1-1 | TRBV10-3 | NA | TGTGCCATCAGTGAGCCGGGACAGGGCCTTGAAGCTTTCTTT | CAISEPGQGLEAFF
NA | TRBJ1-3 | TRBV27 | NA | TGTGCCAGCAGTACTATGCCCCCGGACCGCGGAAACACCATATATTTT | CASSTMPPDRGNTIYF
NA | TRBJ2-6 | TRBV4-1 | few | TGCGCCAGCAGCCAAGATAAAGGTGTCTCTGGGGCCAACGTCCTGACTTTC | CASSQDKGVSGANVLTF
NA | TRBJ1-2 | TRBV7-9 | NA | TGTGCCAGCAGCTTAGCGGGTGCAGGTCTTGACTATGGCTACACCTTC | CASSLAGAGLDYGYTF
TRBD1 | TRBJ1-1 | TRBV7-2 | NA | TGTGCCAGCAGCACCAGGGGGCTGAGCACTGAAGCTTTCTTT | CASSTRGLSTEAFF
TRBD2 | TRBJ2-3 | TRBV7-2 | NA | TGTGCCAGCAGCTTATTCCTAGCGGGCGTAGATACGCAGTATTTT | CASSLFLAGVDTQYF
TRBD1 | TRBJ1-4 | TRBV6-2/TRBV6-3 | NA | TGTGCCAGCAGTTCGGGACAGACCCCTGAAAAACTGTTTTTT | CASSSGQTPEKLFF
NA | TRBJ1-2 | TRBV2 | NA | TGTGCCAGCAGTGAAGGGGGGCAAGGCTATGGCTACACCTTC | CASSEGGQGYGYTF
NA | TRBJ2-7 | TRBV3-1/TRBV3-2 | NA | TGTGCCAGCAGCCATGGCGCCAGGGGCTACGAGCAGTACTTC | CASSHGARGYEQYF
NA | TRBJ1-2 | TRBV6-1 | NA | TGTGCCAGCAGTGAAGCAGGGGATTGGGGCTACACCTTC | CASSEAGDWGYTF
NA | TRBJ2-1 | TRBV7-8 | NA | TGTGCCAGCAGCTTAGCGTTAGGAACGGGTCTCAATGAGCAGTTCTTC | CASSLALGTGLNEQFF
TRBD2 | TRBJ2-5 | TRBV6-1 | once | TGTGCCAGCAGTGATCTTGGACTAGAAGAGACCCAGTACTTC | CASSDLGLEETQYF
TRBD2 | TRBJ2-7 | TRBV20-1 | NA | TGCAGTTCACAGCGGGACTACGAGCAGTACTTC | CSSQRDYEQYF
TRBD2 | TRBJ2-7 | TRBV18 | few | TGTGCCAGCTCATCTCGGACTAGAGTCTACGAGCAGTACTTC | CASSSRTRVYEQYF
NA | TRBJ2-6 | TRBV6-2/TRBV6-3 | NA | TGTGCCAGCAGTTACGAGGGGACTGGGGCCAACGTCCTGACTTTC | CASSYEGTGANVLTF
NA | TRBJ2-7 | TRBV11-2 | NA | TGTGCCAGCAGCTTAGATAGGTTTGGCTACGAGCAGTACTTC | CASSLDRFGYEQYF
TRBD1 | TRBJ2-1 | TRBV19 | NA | TGTGCCAGTAGGTATCTGGGGACAGACAATGAGCAGTTCTTC | CASRYLGTDNEQFF
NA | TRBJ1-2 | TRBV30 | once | TGTGCCTGGAGCCACGGGGGACTTTATGGCTACACCTTC | CAWSHGGLYGYTF
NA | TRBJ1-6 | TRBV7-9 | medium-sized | TGTGCCAGCAGCTTAGGGACAGAACTTAATTCACCCCTCCACTTT | CASSLGTELNSPLHF
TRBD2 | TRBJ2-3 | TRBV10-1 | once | TGCGCCAGCAGTGAGTCTTTAGCGGGGGGGCCAACAGATACGCAGTATTTT | CASSESLAGGPTDTQYF
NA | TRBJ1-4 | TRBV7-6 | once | TGTGCCAGCAGCCCGCCTACAACAACTAATGAAAAACTGTTTTTT | CASSPPTTTNEKLFF
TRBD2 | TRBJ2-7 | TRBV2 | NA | TGTGCCAGCAGCCTCTTTGCGGGGGGCGACGAGCAGTACTTC | CASSLFAGGDEQYF
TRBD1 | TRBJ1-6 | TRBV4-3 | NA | TGCGCCAGCAGCCAAGCCTCGACAGGGGGAGTTGGTTCACCCCTCCACTTT | CASSQASTGGVGSPLHF
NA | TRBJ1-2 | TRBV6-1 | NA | TGTGCCAGCAGTGAAGGTGTTTCGGAGAACTATGGCTACACCTTC | CASSEGVSENYGYTF
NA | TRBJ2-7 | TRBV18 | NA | TGTGCCAGCTCACCAACACCGACCGTAGCCGAGCAGTACTTC | CASSPTPTVAEQYF
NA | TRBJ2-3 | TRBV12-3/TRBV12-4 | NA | TGTGCCAGCAGCCTGGTTGGGACAGATACGCAGTATTTT | CASSLVGTDTQYF
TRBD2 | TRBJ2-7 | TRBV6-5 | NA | TGTGCCAGCAGTTTCCGACTAGCCTCGGGTCTCGGCGAGCAGTACTTC | CASSFRLASGLGEQYF
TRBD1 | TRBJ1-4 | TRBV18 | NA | TGTGCCAGCTCACCAAGGACAGGACCATACGAAAAACTGTTTTTT | CASSPRTGPYEKLFF
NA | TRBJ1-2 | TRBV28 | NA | TGTGCCAGCAGTTACCTTCTGGTTGGAAACTATGGCTACACCTTC | CASSYLLVGNYGYTF
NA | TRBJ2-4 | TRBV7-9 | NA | TGTGCCAGCAGCTCCAGCTCAGGGGACACCCCCAAAAACATTCAGTACTTC | CASSSSSGDTPKNIQYF
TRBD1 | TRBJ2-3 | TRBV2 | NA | TGTGCGACACTCTCAGACAGGGCAGGTGGTATTTTTGGTGCAGATACGCAGTATTTT | CATLSDRAGGIFGADTQYF
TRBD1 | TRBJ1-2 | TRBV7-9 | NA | TGTGCCAGCAGCTGGGGACAGGGGAGTGGTGGCTACACCTTC | CASSWGQGSGGYTF